This T cell receptor (beta chain) was documented in a study of OX40 agonist ivuxolimab in advanced cancers. Trimming took 0 bases from V and 4 from J; bases not matched to a gene: 1. The CDR3 is 15 amino acids. CDR1 is SGHTA and CDR2 is FQGTGA in the germline V gene. Produced via immunoSEQ multiplex PCR; TCRdb's table is partial and in-frame only. In the table there are more than 50,000 clones, 75% to 80% of which are singletons. The specimen comprised CD4+ or CD8+ T cells sorted from blood, sampled in a trial of the OX40 agonist ivuxolimab. J is TRBJ1-1 and V is TRBV7-3, with 11 bases fitting TRBD1. This receptor was identified in an adult with an advanced solid tumor such as melanoma, head and neck, liver or kidney cancer. Written as DNA, the CDR3 is TGTGCCAGCAGCTTAACGGGGACAGGGGGCACTGAAGCTTTCTTT. This encodes CASSLTGTGGTEAFF.